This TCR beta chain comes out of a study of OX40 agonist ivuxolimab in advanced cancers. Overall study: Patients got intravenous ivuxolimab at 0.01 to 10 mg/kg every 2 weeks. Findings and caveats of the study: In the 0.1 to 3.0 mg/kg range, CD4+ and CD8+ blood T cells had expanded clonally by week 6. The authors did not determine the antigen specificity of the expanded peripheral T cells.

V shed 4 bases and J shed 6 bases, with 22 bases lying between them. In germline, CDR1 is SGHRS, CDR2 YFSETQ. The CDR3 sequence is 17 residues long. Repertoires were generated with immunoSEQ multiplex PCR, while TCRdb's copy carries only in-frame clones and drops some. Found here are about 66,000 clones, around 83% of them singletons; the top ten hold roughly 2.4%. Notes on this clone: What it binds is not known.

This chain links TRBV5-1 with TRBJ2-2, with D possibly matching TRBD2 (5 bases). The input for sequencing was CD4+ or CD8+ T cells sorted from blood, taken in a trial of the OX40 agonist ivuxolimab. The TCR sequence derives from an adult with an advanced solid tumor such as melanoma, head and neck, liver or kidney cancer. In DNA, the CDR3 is TGCGCCAGCAGCCAGCAGCAACTAGAGGTGTCCGCCGGGGAGCTGTTTTTT. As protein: CASSQQQLEVSAGELFF. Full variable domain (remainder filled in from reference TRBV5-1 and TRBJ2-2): KAGVTQTPRYLIKTRGQQVTLSCSPISGHRSVSWYQQTPGQGLQFLFEYFSETQRNKGNFPGRFSGRQFSNSRSEMNVSTLELGDSALYLCASSQQQLEVSAGELFFGEGSRLTVL.